This T cell receptor beta chain was sequenced during a study of cytomegalovirus exposure and HLA in healthy donors. Findings and caveats of the study: DRB1 showed the most TCR associations and HLA-C the fewest in a later analysis, as rates varied by HLA locus.

The CDR3 is 15 amino acids. V lost 3 bases and J 1 base, leaving 12 bases between the germline ends. Germline V lookup: CDR1 SGHVS, CDR2 FQNEAQ. PCR involved 60 Vbeta and 13 Jbeta primers. Clones were read by immunoSEQ multiplex PCR, and TCRdb kept only the in-frame ones, dropping some. The sample has about 170,000 clones; about 75% are singletons. A word on this clone: Its target is not known.

The rearrangement joins TRBV7-8 to TRBJ1-1; D is possibly TRBD1 (6 bases). This TCR was recovered from a female donor in good health and CMV-seronegative. The sequencing input was PBMCs. CDR3 coding DNA: TGTGCCAGCAGCTTCGGCGGGGGGGCGAACACTGAAGCTTTCTTT. The encoded protein is CASSFGGGANTEAFF.